The 3 T cell receptor beta chains below were found in one sample sequenced in a study of cytomegalovirus exposure and HLA in healthy donors. Primers for the PCR totalled 60 Vbeta and 13 Jbeta. Method: immunoSEQ multiplex PCR; TCRdb's copy keeps in-frame clones and lacks some. This sample has 130,000 or so clones; approximately 8.7% occur once, and the top ten carry around 5.5%. Sequencing was done on a sample of PBMCs. The source is a man in his forties in good health and CMV-seronegative.

The chain employs TRBV5-4 and TRBJ2-2, with TRBD2 matching 8 bases. CDR3 size: 17 residues. V lost 4 bases, J lost 4 bases, and 12 bases stayed unmatched. CDR1 is SGHNT, CDR2 YYREEE, per germline (reference sequence). CDR3 sequence: CASSPRGAGGITGELFF. DNA of the CDR3: TGTGCCAGCAGCCCCCGGGGGGCGGGGGGTATCACCGGGGAGCTGTTTTTT.

This clone has a handful of counts. The CDR3 loop reads CASSKDSYEQYF. CDR3 in DNA: TGTGCCAGCAGTAAGGACTCTTACGAGCAGTACTTC. This rearrangement joins TRBV27 to TRBJ2-7; tentative D call: TRBD2 (5 bases). With 5 bases removed from V and 4 bases from J, the gap between germline ends came to 9 bases. From germline, CDR1 is MNHEY and CDR2 SMNVEV (reference sequence). The CDR3 is made up of 12 amino acids.

CDR3 loop: CASTSRGTLPYEQYF. DNA of the CDR3: TGTGCCAGCACCTCCCGGGGGACGCTTCCCTACGAGCAGTACTTC. This chain joins TRBV28 and TRBJ2-7; D possibly corresponds to TRBD2 (6 bases). Trimming removed 7 bases from V and 2 bases from J, with 18 bases in between. The V gene's germline CDR1 is MDHEN and CDR2 SYDVKM. There are 15 residues in the CDR3. Together with reference TRBV28 and TRBJ2-7, the CDR3 gives the full variable domain: DVKVTQSSRYLVKRTGEKVFLECVQDMDHENMFWYRQDPGLGLRLIYFSYDVKMKEKGDIPEGYSVSREKKERFSLILESASTNQTSMYLCASTSRGTLPYEQYFGPGTRLTVT.